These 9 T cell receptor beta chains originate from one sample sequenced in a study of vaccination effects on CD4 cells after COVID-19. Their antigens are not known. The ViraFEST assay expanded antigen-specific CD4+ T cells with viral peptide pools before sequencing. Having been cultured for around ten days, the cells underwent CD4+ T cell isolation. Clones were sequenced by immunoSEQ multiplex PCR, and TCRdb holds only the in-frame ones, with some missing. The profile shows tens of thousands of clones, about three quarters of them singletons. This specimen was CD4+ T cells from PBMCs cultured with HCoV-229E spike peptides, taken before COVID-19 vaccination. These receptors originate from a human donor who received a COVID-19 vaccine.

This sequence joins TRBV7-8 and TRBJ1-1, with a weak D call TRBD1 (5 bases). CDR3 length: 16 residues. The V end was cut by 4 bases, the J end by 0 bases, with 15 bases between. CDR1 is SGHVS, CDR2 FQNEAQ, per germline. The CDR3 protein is CASSSLVRGVNTEAFF. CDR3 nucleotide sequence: TGTGCCAGCAGCTCGTTAGTTAGGGGAGTGAACACTGAAGCTTTCTTT.

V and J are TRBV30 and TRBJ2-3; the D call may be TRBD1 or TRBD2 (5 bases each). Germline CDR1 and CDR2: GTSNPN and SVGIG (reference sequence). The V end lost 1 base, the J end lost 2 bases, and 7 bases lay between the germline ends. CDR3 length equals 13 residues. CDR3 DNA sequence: TGTGCCTGGAGTGGAGGGACCACAGATACGCAGTATTTT. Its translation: CAWSGGTTDTQYF.

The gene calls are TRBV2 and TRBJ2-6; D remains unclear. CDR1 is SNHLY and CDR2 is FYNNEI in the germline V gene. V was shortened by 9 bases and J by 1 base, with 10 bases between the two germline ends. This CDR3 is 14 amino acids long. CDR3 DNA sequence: TGTGCCAGAAGGTCTCAATCTGGGGCCAACGTCCTGACTTTC. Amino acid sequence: CARRSQSGANVLTF.

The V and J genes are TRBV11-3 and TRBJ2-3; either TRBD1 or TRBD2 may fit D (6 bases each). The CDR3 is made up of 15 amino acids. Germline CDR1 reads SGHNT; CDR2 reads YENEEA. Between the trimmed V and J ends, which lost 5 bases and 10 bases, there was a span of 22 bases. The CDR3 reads CASSPEGGPMYSQYF. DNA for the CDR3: TGTGCCAGCAGCCCGGAGGGGGGTCCCATGTATTCGCAGTATTTT.

The CDR3 spells CASSIVTGGQQETQYF. As DNA, the CDR3 is TGTGCCAGTAGTATTGTGACAGGGGGTCAACAAGAGACCCAGTACTTC. The gene calls are TRBV19 and TRBJ2-5; the match to TRBD1 covers 9 bases. This CDR3 comprises 16 residues. Germline-derived CDR1 and CDR2 are LNHDA and SQIVND (reference sequence). V was clipped by 3 bases and J by 2 bases; unmatched bases: 7.

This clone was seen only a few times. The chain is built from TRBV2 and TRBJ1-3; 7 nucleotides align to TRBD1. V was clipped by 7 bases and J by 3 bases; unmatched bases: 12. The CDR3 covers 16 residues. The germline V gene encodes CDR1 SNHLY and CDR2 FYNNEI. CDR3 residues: CASTPMTGTFGNTIYF. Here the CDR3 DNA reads TGTGCCAGCACTCCGATGACAGGGACTTTTGGAAACACCATATATTTT.

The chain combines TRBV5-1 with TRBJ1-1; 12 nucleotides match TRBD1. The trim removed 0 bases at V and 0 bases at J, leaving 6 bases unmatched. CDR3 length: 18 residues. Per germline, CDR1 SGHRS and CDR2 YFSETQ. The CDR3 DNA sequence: TGCGCCAGCAGCTTGGGCCCGGGACAGGGGGCCATGAACACTGAAGCTTTCTTT. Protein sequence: CASSLGPGQGAMNTEAFF.

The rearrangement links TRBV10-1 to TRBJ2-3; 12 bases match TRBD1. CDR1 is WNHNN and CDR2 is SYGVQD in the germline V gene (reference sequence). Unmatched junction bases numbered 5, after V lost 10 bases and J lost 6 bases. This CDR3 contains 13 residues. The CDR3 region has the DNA TGCGCCACCAGGGGACAGGGGGCCGATACGCAGTATTTT. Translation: CATRGQGADTQYF.

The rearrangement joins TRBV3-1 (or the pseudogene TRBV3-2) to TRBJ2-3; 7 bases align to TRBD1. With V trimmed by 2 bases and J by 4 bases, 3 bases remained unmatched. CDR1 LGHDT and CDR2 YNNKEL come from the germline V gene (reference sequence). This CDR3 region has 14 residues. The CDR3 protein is CASSQSQGADTQYF. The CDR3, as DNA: TGTGCCAGCAGCCAATCTCAGGGGGCAGATACGCAGTATTTT.